These T cell receptor beta chains were read from a single sample in a study of CD8 T cells in ankylosing spondylitis. TCRdb itself ran the 5' RACE reads through MiXCR, one entry per CDR3 protein. The data show about 96,000 distinct CDR3 sequences, around 9.4% seen once. The sample comprised blood, either unsorted or a sorted T cell fraction (not recorded which). Every receptor here comes from a male donor with ankylosing spondylitis or in good health (not recorded which). CDR3s include the opening cysteine and the closing phenylalanine or tryptophan. A D gene is named only where the DNA matches it firmly. Expanded clones get a size class; other rows say once, few or many, or leave the size out.

clone size	V gene	D gene	J gene	CDR3 length	CDR3 DNA	CDR3 protein
many	TRBV20-1	TRBD2	TRBJ2-4	15	TGCAGTGTTCGGACTAGCGGGGGGGATACAAACATTCAGTACTTT	CSVRTSGGDTNIQYF
many	TRBV25-1	NA	TRBJ2-7	12	TGTGCCAGCAGTGAAGCTGGGTACGAGCAGTACTTC	CASSEAGYEQYF
many	TRBV7-2	TRBD2	TRBJ2-1	16	TGTGCCAGCAGCTTAGGAGGTAGCGGGGGGGCCAATGAGCAGTTCTTC	CASSLGGSGGANEQFF
many	TRBV7-2	NA	TRBJ2-7	12	TGTGCCAGCAGCTCCCCCTACTACGAGCAGTACTTC	CASSSPYYEQYF
many	TRBV10-3	NA	TRBJ1-5	13	TGTGCCATCACCCGGGACACCGATCAGCCCCAGCATTTT	CAITRDTDQPQHF
many	TRBV9	NA	TRBJ2-1	13	TGTGCCAGCGGTGGTCCGGAACTGGTTGAGCAGTTCTTC	CASGGPELVEQFF
many	TRBV7-3	NA	TRBJ2-1	12	TGTGCCAGCAGCTTACGGCGCGATGAGCAGTTCTTC	CASSLRRDEQFF
many	TRBV25-1	NA	TRBJ2-6	15	TGTGCCAGCAGTGACGGATGGTCTGGGGCCAACGTCCTGACTTTC	CASSDGWSGANVLTF
few	TRBV20-1	TRBD1	TRBJ2-3	16	TGCAGTGCGTGGGACAGAACCTCGACTAGCACAGATACGCAGTATTTT	CSAWDRTSTSTDTQYF
many	TRBV5-1	NA	TRBJ2-3	15	TGCGCCAGCAGCTTGTCCTCGCTACAGGGAGATACGCAGTATTTT	CASSLSSLQGDTQYF
many	TRBV24-1	TRBD2	TRBJ2-3	17	TGTGCCACCAGTGATTCAGGGTCGCGGGGGGCAACAGATACGCAGTATTTT	CATSDSGSRGATDTQYF
many	TRBV12-3/TRBV12-4	NA	TRBJ2-3	15	TGTGCCAGCAGCTCACTTAGGGGCGTCACAGATACGCAGTATTTT	CASSSLRGVTDTQYF
few	TRBV15	TRBD1	TRBJ2-1	15	TGTGCCGCCAGCGACCGGGACAGGGGCTACAATGAGCAGTTCTTC	CAASDRDRGYNEQFF
NA	TRBV4-2	NA	TRBJ1-2	15	TGTGCCAGCAGCCAACTGGACACGACGGACTATGGCTACACCTTC	CASSQLDTTDYGYTF
NA	TRBV20-1	NA	TRBJ2-3	12	TGCAGTGCCGCAGACGCGGGAGATACGCAGTATTTT	CSAADAGDTQYF
many	TRBV7-8	NA	TRBJ2-1	15	TGTGCCAGCAGCTTGGAGGGAAGCTCCTACAATGAGCAGTTCTTC	CASSLEGSSYNEQFF
many	TRBV3-1	NA	TRBJ1-2	14	TGTGCCAGCAGCCCCCTGAGGACCGCGTATGGCTACACCTTC	CASSPLRTAYGYTF
many	TRBV29-1	TRBD2	TRBJ2-5	17	TGCAGCGTTGTGGGGACTAGCGGGGGTACCTTCCAAGAGACCCAGTACTTC	CSVVGTSGGTFQETQYF
many	TRBV12-3/TRBV12-4	NA	TRBJ1-1	13	TGTGCCAGCAGCCTGGCAATCGGGGCTGAAGCTTTCTTT	CASSLAIGAEAFF
few	TRBV6-5	TRBD1	TRBJ2-7	15	TGTGCCAGCAAAGTCTTGGGGACAGGGGGCGACGAGCAGTACTTC	CASKVLGTGGDEQYF
many	TRBV11-2	NA	TRBJ2-2	17	TGTGCCAGCAGCCCCCGAGGTCATGGGGGAAACACCGGGGAGCTGTTTTTT	CASSPRGHGGNTGELFF
many	TRBV7-7	TRBD1	TRBJ2-5	15	TGTGCTAGCAGCTTCGACGGGACAGGCCAAGAGACCCAGTACTTC	CASSFDGTGQETQYF
many	TRBV12-3/TRBV12-4	NA	TRBJ1-5	15	TGTGCCAGCAGTCCGGCCGGGGGGATATATCAGCCCCAGCATTTT	CASSPAGGIYQPQHF
NA	TRBV20-1	NA	TRBJ1-1	14	TGCAGTGCCTCCGGGGGGCAGATACTCACTGAAGCTTTCTTT	CSASGGQILTEAFF
medium-sized	TRBV20-1	TRBD1	TRBJ2-1	14	TGCAGTGCCCCGACAGGGGGCACATATGGTGAGCAGTTCTTC	CSAPTGGTYGEQFF
many	TRBV2	NA	TRBJ2-2	15	TGTGCCAGCAGTGCGGAGGGGGGCTGGACCGGGGAGCTGTTTTTT	CASSAEGGWTGELFF
many	TRBV21-1	NA	TRBJ2-7	15	TGTGCCAGCAGCAAAGATGTGGACGGAGCCTACGAGCAGTACTTC	CASSKDVDGAYEQYF
many	TRBV5-1	TRBD2	TRBJ2-1	15	TGCGCCAGCAGCGAATGGACTAGCGGAGACAATGAGCAGTTCTTC	CASSEWTSGDNEQFF
many	TRBV15	NA	TRBJ2-3	11	TGTGCCACCAGCATATCAGATACGCAGTATTTT	CATSISDTQYF
many	TRBV27	NA	TRBJ2-1	16	TGTGCCAGCAGTCTACAGGCGGGGCTCACTGACAATGAGCAGTTCTTC	CASSLQAGLTDNEQFF
few	TRBV20-1	TRBD1	TRBJ2-7	13	TGCAGTGTACCGGGACAGAACTCCTACGAGCAGTACTTC	CSVPGQNSYEQYF
many	TRBV6-4	NA	TRBJ2-2	13	TGTGCCAGCAGTGACCTGGGCACCGGGGAGCTGTTTTTT	CASSDLGTGELFF
many	TRBV7-8	TRBD1	TRBJ1-3	16	TGTGCCAGCAGCCAGGTCCCAGGGGGCTCTGGAAACACCATATATTTT	CASSQVPGGSGNTIYF
many	TRBV12-3/TRBV12-4	NA	TRBJ2-7	13	TGTGCCAGCAGAGAACCAGAGACCTACGAGCAGTACTTC	CASREPETYEQYF
many	TRBV12-3/TRBV12-4	TRBD1	TRBJ1-3	15	TGTGCCAGCGCGTTGGGACAGTCCTCTGGAAACACCATATATTTT	CASALGQSSGNTIYF